The source of this T cell receptor beta chain is a study of blood T cell repertoires in COVID-19. Study-level background: Researchers got acute and convalescent COVID-19 samples from the United States, Italy and Spain. PBMCs, B-cell-depleted T cells, or T cells were the source of the cDNA or gDNA that made up the material.

In the original analysis: Nucleated cell counts were estimated from reference gene primer amplification. Profiled with immunoSEQ multiplex PCR; TCRdb holds only in-frame clones, not every one. V and J calls and clone size are as listed in that table; D and trimming were resolved from the DNA. The table includes roughly 70,000 clones, roughly 90% detected once. There are 15 residues in the CDR3. The germline V and J ends were trimmed by 3 bases and 7 bases, with 16 bases remaining between them. Germline V gene sequence: CDR1 KGHSH, CDR2 LQKENI. The receptor comes from a man between 50 and 59 years old with acute or convalescent COVID-19. The sample comprised peripheral blood. The rearrangement joins TRBV18 to TRBJ2-1, with TRBD2 as a possible D gene (7 bases). The DNA for the CDR3 is TGTGCCAGCTCACCGGGGCGGGGAGGGGGGAATGAGCAGTTCTTC. Protein: CASSPGRGGGNEQFF.